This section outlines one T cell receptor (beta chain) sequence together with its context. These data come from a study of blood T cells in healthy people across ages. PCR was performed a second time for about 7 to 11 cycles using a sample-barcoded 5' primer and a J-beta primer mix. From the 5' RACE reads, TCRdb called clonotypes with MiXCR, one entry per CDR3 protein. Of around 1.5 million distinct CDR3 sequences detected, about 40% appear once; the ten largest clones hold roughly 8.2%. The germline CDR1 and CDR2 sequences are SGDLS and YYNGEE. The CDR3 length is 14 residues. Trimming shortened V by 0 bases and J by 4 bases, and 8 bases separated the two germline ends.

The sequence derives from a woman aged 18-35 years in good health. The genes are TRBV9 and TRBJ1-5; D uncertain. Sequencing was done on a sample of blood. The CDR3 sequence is CASSVGNGNQPQHF. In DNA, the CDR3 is TGTGCCAGCAGCGTAGGTAATGGGAATCAGCCCCAGCATTTT.